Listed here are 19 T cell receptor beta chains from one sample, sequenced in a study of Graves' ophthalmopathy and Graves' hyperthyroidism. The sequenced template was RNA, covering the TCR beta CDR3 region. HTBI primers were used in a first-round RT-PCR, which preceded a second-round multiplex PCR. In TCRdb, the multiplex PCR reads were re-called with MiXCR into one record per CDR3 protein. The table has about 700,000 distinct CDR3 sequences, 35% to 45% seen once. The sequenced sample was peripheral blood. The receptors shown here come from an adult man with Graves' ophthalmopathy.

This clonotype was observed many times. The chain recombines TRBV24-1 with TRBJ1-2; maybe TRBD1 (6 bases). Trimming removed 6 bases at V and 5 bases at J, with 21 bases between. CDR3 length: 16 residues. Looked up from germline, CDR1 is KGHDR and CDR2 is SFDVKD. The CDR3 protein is CATSKGRDTTSYGYTF. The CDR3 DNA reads TGTGCCACCAGTAAGGGCCGGGACACTACTTCATATGGCTACACCTTC.

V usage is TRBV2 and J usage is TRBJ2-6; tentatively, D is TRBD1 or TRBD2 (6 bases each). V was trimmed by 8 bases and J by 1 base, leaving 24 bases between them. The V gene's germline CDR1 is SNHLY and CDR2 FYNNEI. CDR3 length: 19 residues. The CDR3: CASSPKSTGARSGANVLTF. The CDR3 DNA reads TGTGCCAGCTCACCAAAGTCTACGGGGGCGCGTTCTGGGGCCAACGTCCTGACTTTC.

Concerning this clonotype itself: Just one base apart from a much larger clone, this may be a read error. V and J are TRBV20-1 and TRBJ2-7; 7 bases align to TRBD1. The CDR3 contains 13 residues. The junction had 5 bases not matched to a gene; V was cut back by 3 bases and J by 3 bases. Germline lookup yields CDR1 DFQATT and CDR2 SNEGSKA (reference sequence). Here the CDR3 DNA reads TGCAGTGCTAGGGTGGGACAGAGCTACGAGCAGTACTTC. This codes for CSARVGQSYEQYF.

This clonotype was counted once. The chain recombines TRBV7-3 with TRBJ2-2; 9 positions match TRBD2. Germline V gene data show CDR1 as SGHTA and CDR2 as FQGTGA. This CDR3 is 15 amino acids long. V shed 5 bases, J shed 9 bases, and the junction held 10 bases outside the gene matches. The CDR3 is CASSQVLAGTRELFF. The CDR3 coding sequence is TGTGCCAGCAGCCAAGTCCTAGCGGGGACAAGGGAGCTGTTTTTT.

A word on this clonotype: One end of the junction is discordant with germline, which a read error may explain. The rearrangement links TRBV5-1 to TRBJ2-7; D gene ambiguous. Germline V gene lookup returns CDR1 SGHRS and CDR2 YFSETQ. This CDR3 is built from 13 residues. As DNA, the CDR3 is TGCGCCAGCAGTTCGGACGGTTCCTACGGGCAGTACTTC. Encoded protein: CASSSDGSYGQYF.

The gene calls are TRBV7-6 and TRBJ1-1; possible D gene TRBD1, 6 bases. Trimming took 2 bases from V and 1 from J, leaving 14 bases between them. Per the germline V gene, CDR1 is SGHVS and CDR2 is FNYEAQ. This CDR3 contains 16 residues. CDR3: CASSLLSGTPNTEAFF. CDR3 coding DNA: TGTGCCAGCAGCTTACTAAGCGGGACACCGAACACTGAAGCTTTCTTT. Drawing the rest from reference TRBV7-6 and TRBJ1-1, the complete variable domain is GAGVSQSPRYKVTKRGQDVALRCDPISGHVSLYWYRQALGQGPEFLTYFNYEAQQDKSGLPNDRFSAERPEGSISTLTIQRTEQRDSAMYRCASSLLSGTPNTEAFFGQGTRLTVV.

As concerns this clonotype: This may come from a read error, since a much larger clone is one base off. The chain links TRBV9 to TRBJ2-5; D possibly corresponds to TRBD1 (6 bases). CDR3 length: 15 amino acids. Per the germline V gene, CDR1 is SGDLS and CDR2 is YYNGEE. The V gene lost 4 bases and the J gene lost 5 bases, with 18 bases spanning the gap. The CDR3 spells CASSIAWGRLETQYF. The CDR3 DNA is TGTGCCAGCAGCATAGCTTGGGGGCGGCTGGAGACCCAGTACTTC.

CDR3 DNA: TGTGCCAGCAGCTTAAGAGGGACAGGGGACTCCTACGAGCAGTACTTC. Its protein product is CASSLRGTGDSYEQYF. The chain carries TRBV11-2 and TRBJ2-7, with TRBD1 identical over 10 bases. Germline values: CDR1 SGHAT, CDR2 FQNNGV. The V gene end was trimmed by 2 bases and the J gene end by 0 bases; junction bases not matched to a gene: 4. CDR3 size: 16 residues.

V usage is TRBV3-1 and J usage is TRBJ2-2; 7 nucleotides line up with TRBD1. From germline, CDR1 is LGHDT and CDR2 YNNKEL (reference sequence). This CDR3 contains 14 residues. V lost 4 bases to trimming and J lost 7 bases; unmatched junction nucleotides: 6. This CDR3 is CASSRGGQSGELFF. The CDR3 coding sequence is TGTGCCAGCAGCCGAGGGGGCCAAAGCGGGGAGCTGTTTTTT.

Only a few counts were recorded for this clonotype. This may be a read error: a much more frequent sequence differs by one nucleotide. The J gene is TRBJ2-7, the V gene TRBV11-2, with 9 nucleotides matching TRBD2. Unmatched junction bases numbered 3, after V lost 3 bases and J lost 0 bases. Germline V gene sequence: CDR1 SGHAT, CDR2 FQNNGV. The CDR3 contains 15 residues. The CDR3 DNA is TGTGCCAGCAGCTTTAGCGGGAGTGGCTCCTACGAGCAGTACTTC. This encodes CASSFSGSGSYEQYF.

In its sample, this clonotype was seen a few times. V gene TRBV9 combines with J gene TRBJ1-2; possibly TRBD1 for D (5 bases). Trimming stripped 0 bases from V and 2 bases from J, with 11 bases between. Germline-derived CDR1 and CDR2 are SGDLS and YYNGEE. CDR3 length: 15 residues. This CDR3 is CASSVEGGDNYGYTF. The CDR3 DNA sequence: TGTGCCAGCAGCGTAGAGGGAGGGGACAACTATGGCTACACCTTC.

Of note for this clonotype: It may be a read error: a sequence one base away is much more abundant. The CDR3 DNA sequence: TGTGCCAGCAGCTCGGACCTCGGTGAAGAGACCCAGTACTTC. Its protein is CASSSDLGEETQYF. This chain connects TRBV7-9 to TRBJ2-5, with unresolved D. The CDR3 length is 14 residues. Trimming removed 4 bases from V and 3 bases from J, with 12 bases in between. CDR1 and CDR2 (germline): SEHNR, FQNEAQ (reference sequence).

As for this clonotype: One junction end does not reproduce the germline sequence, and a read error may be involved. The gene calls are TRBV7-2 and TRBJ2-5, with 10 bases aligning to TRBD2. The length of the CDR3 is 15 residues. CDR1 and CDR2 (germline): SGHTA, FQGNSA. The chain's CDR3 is CVSSLGLAGVETQYF. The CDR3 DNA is TGTGTCAGCAGCTTAGGCCTAGCGGGGGTGGAGACCCAGTACTTC.

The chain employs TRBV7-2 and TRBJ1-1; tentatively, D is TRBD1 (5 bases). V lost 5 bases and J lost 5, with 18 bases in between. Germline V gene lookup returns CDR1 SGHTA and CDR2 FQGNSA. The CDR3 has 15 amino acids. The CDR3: CASSQDRGSGTEAFF. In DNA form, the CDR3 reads TGTGCCAGCAGCCAAGATAGGGGCTCAGGGACTGAAGCTTTCTTT.

CDR3 sequence (DNA): TGCAGCTTGGACAGGGCAACTGAAGCTTTCTTT. This translates into CSLDRATEAFF. V is TRBV29-1 and J is TRBJ1-1; 8 nucleotides agree with TRBD1. After removal of 8 bases from V and 5 bases from J, the junction contained 4 bases not matched to a gene. Germline loops: CDR1 SQVTM, CDR2 ANQGSEA. The CDR3 is 11 amino acids.

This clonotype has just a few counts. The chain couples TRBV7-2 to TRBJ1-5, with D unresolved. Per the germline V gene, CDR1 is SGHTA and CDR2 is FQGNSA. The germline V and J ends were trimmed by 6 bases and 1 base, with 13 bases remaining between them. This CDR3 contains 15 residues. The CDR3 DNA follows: TGTGCCAGCAGACGGACTGGATGGAGCAATCAGCCCCAGCATTTT. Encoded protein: CASRRTGWSNQPQHF. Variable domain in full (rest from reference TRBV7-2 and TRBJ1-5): GAGVSQSPSNKVTEKGKDVELRCDPISGHTALYWYRQSLGQGLEFLIYFQGNSAPDKSGLPSDRFSAERTGGSVSTLTIQRTQQEDSAVYLCASRRTGWSNQPQHFGDGTRLSIL.

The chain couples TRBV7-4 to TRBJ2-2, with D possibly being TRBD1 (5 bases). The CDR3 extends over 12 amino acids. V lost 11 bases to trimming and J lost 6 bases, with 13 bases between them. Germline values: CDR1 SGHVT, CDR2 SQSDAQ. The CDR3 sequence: CAGRGLAGELFF. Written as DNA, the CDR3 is TGTGCCGGAAGGGGCCTCGCCGGGGAGCTGTTTTTT.

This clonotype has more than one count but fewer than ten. CDR3 amino acids: CASSADGDTQYF. The CDR3 bases are TGTGCCAGCAGCGCTGATGGAGATACGCAGTATTTT. The V gene is TRBV7-2, the J gene TRBJ2-3; the D is unclear. The CDR3 runs to 12 residues. The germline CDR1 and CDR2 sequences are SGHTA and FQGNSA. Trimming shortened V by 5 bases and J by 5 bases, and 8 bases separated the two germline ends.

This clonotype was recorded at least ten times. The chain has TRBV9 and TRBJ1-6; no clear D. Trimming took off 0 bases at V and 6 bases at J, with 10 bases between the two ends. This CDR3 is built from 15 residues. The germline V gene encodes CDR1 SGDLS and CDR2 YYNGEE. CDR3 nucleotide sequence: TGTGCCAGCAGCGTAGATGTTGGGGTTAATTCACCCCTCCACTTT. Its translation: CASSVDVGVNSPLHF.